This TCR beta chain was recovered during a study of T cells in Graves' hyperthyroidism and ophthalmopathy. Study overall: Before any treatment, at initial diagnosis, peripheral blood was collected.

Amplified TCR beta CDR3 regions derived from RNA transcripts. With the HTBI primer set, the TCR CDR3 went through a first round of RT-PCR. TCRdb recomputed calls from the multiplex PCR reads with MiXCR, one row per CDR3 protein. The sample records roughly 530,000 distinct CDR3 sequences, 17% being singletons. This clonotype was observed at least ten times. Germline assignment: CDR1 SGHTA and CDR2 FQGNSA. This CDR3 is 16 amino acids long. Trimming left V 1 base short and J 10 bases short, with 20 bases between. Material for sequencing was blood. The chain joins TRBV7-2 to TRBJ2-1, with D perhaps TRBD2 (7 bases). The origin of this receptor is a woman aged 18 to 35 with Graves' ophthalmopathy. This CDR3 is CASSLEGGGGSREQFF. The CDR3 DNA follows: TGTGCCAGCAGCTTAGAGGGGGGTGGCGGGAGCCGAGAGCAGTTCTTC.